The sequence of this TCR beta chain was determined in a study of cytomegalovirus exposure and HLA in healthy donors (dated by TCRdb to about 2017). Background on the whole study: According to an earlier analysis of a few hundred of the donors, roughly 180 million T cells yielded roughly 100 million unique TCR beta sequences and about 300 Gb of sequence data. Typing coverage varied by locus: roughly 629-630 donors for A, B, C, DRB1 and DQB1; approximately 520 for DQA1; about 600 for DPA1; approximately 470 for DPB1. To predict cytomegalovirus infection status, the study combined high-throughput TCR immunosequencing, statistical association of individual TCRs with disease status, and machine learning. The study used immunosequencing to profile the T cell repertoires of approximately 630 subjects and linked those repertoires to cytomegalovirus serostatus. Of the approximately 400 genotyped donors, 65% to 90% were placed in the genetic ancestry cluster associated with self-reported Caucasian donors. Among under 450 genotyped donors of the cohort, an average of around 240,000 unique TCR beta nucleotide sequences were sequenced per donor, roughly 20% of them non-productive. A later genetic analysis took genome-wide SNP genotypes for 398 of the 666 donors and used that subset as a discovery cohort. Rather than drawing on any new phenotypic data, the later analysis identified candidate immune exposures from TCR beta sequences and the way those sequences occurred across donors. An earlier analysis of fewer than 750 of the donors used high-throughput TCR beta sequencing to judge whether each TCR beta V gene segment behaved as functional or pseudogenic. Class I and class II HLA loci were covered by the typing at four-digit resolution. Along with the roughly 710-subject first cohort, a separate validation cohort of over 90 different subjects was used. Every discovery cohort repertoire had been produced on one sequencing platform. The study aimed to test whether signatures of past pathogen exposure could be identified by cataloging public T cell receptors. Several DR-DQ haplotypes were handled as single units for association and clustering because linkage in the cohort was strong. In a later analysis, previously published TCR beta repertoires from hundreds of donors were re-analyzed and high-resolution HLA genotyping was added so that TCR occurrence patterns could be studied. An early release that covered 640 HLA-typed donors contained about 300 gigabases of sequencing data and roughly 84 million unique TCR sequences. Donor age, sex, ethnicity and CMV serostatus were compiled alongside the repertoire data. General study outcomes and caveats: An earlier analysis of roughly 570 of the donors showed that most TCR beta V segments appeared in productive rearrangements either about 87% or about 30% of the time, which broadly matched IMGT annotations. For the cohort, immune exposure information was limited to CMV serostatus. Most CMV-associated TCR beta chains appeared to be HLA-restricted in a later analysis, and the HLA associations seemed to be driven largely by CMV exposure. A later analysis associated 15,000 to 20,000 TCR beta sequences with specific HLA alleles at a false discovery rate of 0.05. In a later analysis, the rate of TCR association differed among HLA loci, with DRB1 alleles having the most associated TCRs and HLA-C alleles having the fewest. According to the authors, the approach could potentially be generalized to other disease states and immunological phenotypes. The classifier was reported to diagnose cytomegalovirus status with high specificity and sensitivity in both the original and validation cohorts. Correlated functional status among segregating V segments might reflect linkage disequilibrium, but an unknown experimental factor could not be ruled out. In the study, roughly 160 TCR beta chains were listed as associated with cytomegalovirus. Sequencing depth was assumed to be roughly uniform across donors in the presence/absence analyses, though that assumption may not hold. Because counts were too low, more than 15 rarely observed V segments, including chromosome 9 orphons, were left out of the earlier analysis of 587 of the donors. A later analysis reported that several top co-occurrence clusters appeared linked to parvovirus B19, influenza, CMV and Epstein-Barr virus. Three of the identified cytomegalovirus-associated TCR beta chains were confirmed in vitro to be specific for cytomegalovirus antigens. A further reported finding was that TCR beta sequences accurately predicted the HLA-A and HLA-B alleles for most subjects in the first cohort. When HLA alleles, especially DR and DQ, strongly co-occurred, attributing TCR associations to individual alleles was difficult. Most TCR sequences were observed very rarely across donors, whereas some public TCRs were present in many individuals. Compared with equally common non-associated chains, HLA-associated TCR beta chains in a later analysis were more clonally expanded and had lower generation probabilities. The 87-base-pair reads could not distinguish some IMGT-functional V segments, including TRBV6-2 and TRBV6-3, so those segments were excluded. Because some donors lacked HLA typing at each locus, the association tests relied only on the typed subset. In a later genetic analysis, fewer N-insertions in productive TCRs were reported among donors in an Asian-associated ancestry cluster than the roughly 710-donor mean. A cluster of highly shared sequence variants was judged likely to be a technical artifact of the sequencing pipeline. This cohort had only TCR beta chains sequenced, and the lack of alpha or paired-chain data limited which features could be detected. A later genetic analysis associated a missense DCLRE1C variant with V-gene and J-gene trimming of TCR beta chains, and an independent cohort replicated the association.

The library was made by the immunoSEQ multiplex PCR assay. For the multiplex PCR, a mixture combining 60 forward primers for TCR Vbeta segments and 13 reverse primers for TCR Jbeta segments was used. The CDR3 region of rearranged TCR beta genes was amplified from genomic DNA by a multiplex PCR assay. The Illumina HiSeq System was used to sequence the amplified TCR beta libraries as 87-base-pair reads. The study's processing was this. A later analysis tallied roughly 76 million unique TCR beta chains across the 700 or so repertoires, and approximately 12 million of those chains were shared by two or more donors. A nearest-neighbor algorithm error-corrected the raw reads and collapsed the reads into unique sequences, merging closely related sequences to remove PCR and sequencing errors. CDR3 sequences were aligned to IMGT reference sequences to assign V, D and J gene segments. Each retained sequence needed at least a six-nucleotide match to both a V gene segment and a J gene segment. Rearrangements were classified as productive when the CDR3 lacked stop codons and remained in frame with V and J, and all other rearrangements were classified as non-productive. Following IMGT convention, CDR3 was defined as the stretch from the second conserved V-encoded cysteine up to the conserved J-encoded phenylalanine. The earlier analysis of 587 of the donors excluded sequences that lacked an unambiguous match to a single V gene segment. In an earlier analysis of several hundred of the donors, V segments were called functional above 56.7% productive rearrangements and were called segregating when the between-donor standard deviation exceeded 5%. A statistical classification framework was developed to diagnose cytomegalovirus status using the catalog of TCR beta chain sequences. V and J gene assignment, in a later analysis, came from comparing TCR nucleotide sequences with IMGT/GENE-DB human TR gene sequences. Using the TCRdist pipeline, a later analysis assigned CDR3 sequences along with most-parsimonious VDJ recombination scenarios. In a later analysis, every TCR beta chain was defined by the combination of its CDR3 amino acid sequence and its V-gene family, and reads without a unique V-gene family were dropped. As a way to deal with suspected cross-contamination and a sequencing artifact, a later analysis dropped 450 to 700 nucleotide sequences that were highly shared and had low generation probability. For each public chain, a later analysis derived a clonal expansion index from normalized ranks of inferred template counts within each repertoire. Generation probabilities in a later analysis came from a VDJ recombination model fitted to out-of-frame rearrangements, and those results were checked against IGoR. A later analysis scored TCR-TCR, TCR-HLA and TCR-CMV co-occurrence with hypergeometric tests, applying a repertoire-size bias correction to TCR pairs. In a later analysis, false discovery rates were estimated by permuting HLA or CMV assignments 20 times. In a later analysis, co-occurring TCRs were grouped using DBSCAN, and TCRdist sequence similarity was added for clustering within HLA-allele-positive subsets. Co-occurrence clustering excluded repertoires with fewer than 30,000 or more than 120,000 public chains, plus five with anomalous nucleotide sharing. TCRdb retrieved this table from immuneACCESS and kept in-frame rearrangements only. Not all clones are present; in checked studies, unresolved V genes account for under half, and no reason is known for the remainder. The V and J calls and the clone size are those of that table, but D and trimming were determined from the DNA. Within this sample are 200,000 to 250,000 clones, with 78% of them counted one time only. The ten top clones hold less than 4.5% of the sample.

From its cysteine to its phenylalanine, the CDR3 spans 15 amino acids. Solely the CDR3 DNA is kept, with 45 bases framed from the first base. Via the germline V gene, CDR1 is SGDLS and CDR2 YYNGEE. Trimming takes 0 bases off V and 7 bases off J; junction bases not matched to a gene: 6. On this clone itself: It lacks a known antigen. The input lacks base qualities; no much larger clone sits a single base away.

The cohort was made up of roughly 670 healthy bone marrow donors. At the time of sampling, all cohort members were nominally healthy, though unrecorded immune exposures were likely present. The donor was CMV seronegative and was included in the group of about 400 seronegative cohort members. Each donor provided a peripheral blood sample, and peripheral blood mononuclear cells were used for TCR beta sequencing. The Qiagen DNeasy Blood Extraction Kit was used to extract genomic DNA from the blood cell samples. The sequence joins TRBV9 to TRBJ2-2, with 7 middle bases fitting TRBD2. This clonotype originated in a male donor in good health and CMV-seronegative. Sequencing input: PBMCs. The sequence in DNA is TGTGCCAGCAGCGTAGAGCGAGCGGGAATCGGGGAGCTGTTTTTT. The encoded protein is CASSVERAGIGELFF.